The 15 T cell receptor beta chains below come from one sample, sequenced in a study of T cells after yellow fever vaccination. TCRdb recomputed calls from the 5' RACE reads with MiXCR, one row per CDR3 protein. There are just under 600,000 distinct CDR3 sequences in the sample; roughly 13% occur only once, and roughly an eighth lies in the top ten. The starting material was PBMCs, obtained on the day of the yellow fever booster vaccination. The origin of the receptors is a man between 25 and 39 years old who received the YFV17D yellow fever vaccine.

This clonotype was observed a few times. The chain joins TRBV6-2 or TRBV6-3 to TRBJ2-7, with D perhaps matching TRBD2 (5 bases). The CDR3 covers 13 residues. Germline CDR1 and CDR2: MNHEY and SVGEGT. V lost 5 bases and J 2 bases, leaving 10 bases between the germline ends. CDR3 nucleotide sequence: TGTGCCAGCAGTCCCGGGAATACCTACGAGCAGTACTTC. Amino acids: CASSPGNTYEQYF.

The CDR3 DNA follows: TGTGCCAGCAGCGCCTCGGACAGGGGTTCCTACAATGAGCAGTTCTTC. It is translated as CASSASDRGSYNEQFF. This chain uses TRBV9 with TRBJ2-1; 9 bases are shared with TRBD1. Germline assignment: CDR1 SGDLS and CDR2 YYNGEE. This CDR3 is built from 16 residues. V lost 3 bases, J lost 1 base, and 5 bases stayed unmatched.

The chain carries TRBV20-1 and TRBJ2-1; D ambiguous. CDR1 DFQATT and CDR2 SNEGSKA come from the germline V gene (reference sequence). The CDR3 extends over 11 amino acids. The V end was cut by 0 bases, the J end by 8 bases, with 5 bases between. The CDR3 sequence: CSARETDEQFF. CDR3 DNA sequence: TGCAGTGCTAGAGAGACCGATGAGCAGTTCTTC.

This chain uses TRBV6-2 or TRBV6-3 with TRBJ2-1, with 9 bases aligning to TRBD2. The CDR3 is made up of 15 amino acids. The germline gives CDR1 MNHEY, CDR2 SVGEGT. With 6 bases clipped from V and 8 bases from J, the junction kept 11 bases outside the gene matches. The CDR3 DNA reads TGTGCCAGCAGACGACCGGGACTAGCCTCAGATGAGCAGTTCTTC. Its protein is CASRRPGLASDEQFF.

The chain links TRBV4-3 to TRBJ2-1; the match to TRBD2 covers 8 bases. CDR1 and CDR2 from the germline V gene are LGHNA and YSLEER. The CDR3 length is 14 residues. After removal of 0 bases from V and 10 bases from J, the junction contained 5 bases not matched to a gene. The CDR3 DNA sequence: TGCGCCAGCAGCCAAGACGTGGGGACTAGGGAGCAGTTCTTC. It encodes CASSQDVGTREQFF.

At least ten counts were recorded for this clonotype. V and J are TRBV7-9 and TRBJ1-5; D perhaps matches TRBD1 (6 bases). The CDR3 is made up of 15 amino acids. V gave up 5 bases and J gave up 2 bases, with 13 bases separating them. CDR1 and CDR2 (germline): SEHNR, FQNEAQ (reference sequence). The CDR3 nucleotides are TGTGCCAGCAGCCGTACGGACAGTCGCAATCAGCCCCAGCATTTT. This codes for CASSRTDSRNQPQHF.

This clonotype has more than one count but fewer than ten. The V gene is TRBV20-1, the J gene TRBJ2-3, with TRBD2 matching 10 bases. CDR1 and CDR2 (germline): DFQATT, SNEGSKA (reference sequence). The CDR3 consists of 18 residues. V shed 3 bases, J shed 6 bases, and the junction held 18 bases outside the gene matches. Here the CDR3 reads CSASLFPGPAGGKDTQYF. The CDR3 nucleotides read TGCAGTGCTAGTCTCTTCCCCGGGCCAGCGGGAGGGAAGGATACGCAGTATTTT.

The rearrangement joins TRBV6-1 to TRBJ2-7; 9 nucleotides align to TRBD2. There are 16 residues in the CDR3. J gave up 6 bases and V 6 bases, and 15 bases lay outside the gene matches. Germline V gene lookup returns CDR1 MNHNS and CDR2 SASEGT. CDR3 in DNA: TGTGCCAGCAGACCCCCGACTAGCGGATCAAAGCCCGAGCAGTACTTC. It is translated as CASRPPTSGSKPEQYF.

The chain is built from TRBV20-1 and TRBJ2-1; 15 bases line up with TRBD2. CDR3 size: 18 residues. The V segment lost 1 base and the J segment 6 bases; nucleotides outside the gene matches: 10. CDR1 is DFQATT and CDR2 is SNEGSKA in the germline V gene (reference sequence). Here the CDR3 reads CSARVLRTSGRALNEQFF. For the CDR3, the DNA is TGCAGTGCTAGAGTACTACGGACTAGCGGGAGGGCCCTCAATGAGCAGTTCTTC.

The chain carries TRBV5-1 and TRBJ2-3; 10 bases line up with TRBD2. This CDR3 is built from 15 residues. V dropped 7 bases and J dropped 3; count of bases not matched to a gene: 8. Germline V gives CDR1 SGHRS, CDR2 YFSETQ. In nucleotides, the CDR3 is TGCGCCAGCCGGGCAGCGGGAGGGCCTACAGATACGCAGTATTTT. Its protein is CASRAAGGPTDTQYF.

This clonotype was counted ten times or more. The rearrangement joins TRBV14 to TRBJ2-3; no clear D gene. The V end was cut by 0 bases, the J end by 4 bases, with 5 bases between. This CDR3 region has 13 residues. The germline CDR1 and CDR2 sequences are SGHDN and FVKESK. The CDR3 DNA reads TGTGCCAGCAGCCAAGATTTGGCAGATACGCAGTATTTT. It specifies CASSQDLADTQYF.

The chain combines TRBV7-2 with TRBJ2-1; D is uncertain. V was pared by 2 bases and J by 10 bases, with 9 bases between. The CDR3 extends over 12 amino acids. The germline CDR1 and CDR2 sequences are SGHTA and FQGNSA. As DNA, the CDR3 is TGTGCCAGCAGCTTAATGGCCAGGGAGCAGTTCTTC. Translated, it gives CASSLMAREQFF.

In its sample, this clonotype was seen a few times. The rearrangement joins TRBV28 to TRBJ2-1, with D uncertain. This CDR3 spans 13 amino acids. The germline V and J ends were trimmed by 6 bases and 8 bases, with 14 bases remaining between them. The germline CDR1 and CDR2 sequences are MDHEN and SYDVKM. The CDR3 protein is CASSRDGVDEQFF. CDR3 coding DNA: TGTGCCAGCAGCCGCGATGGGGTGGATGAGCAGTTCTTC.

V gene TRBV24-1 combines with J gene TRBJ2-7, with a possible D match to TRBD1 (6 bases). CDR3 length: 14 residues. The V and J ends lost 3 bases and 6 bases respectively, with 14 bases between them. Germline CDR1 reads KGHDR; CDR2 reads SFDVKD. CDR3 region: CATSDPGTPREQYF. The CDR3 nucleotides read TGTGCCACCAGTGATCCCGGGACACCTCGCGAGCAGTACTTC.

This clonotype has only a few counts. V usage is TRBV25-1 and J usage is TRBJ1-2, with no clear D. The germline V and J ends were trimmed by 2 bases and 8 bases, with 15 bases remaining between them. CDR3 length: 14 amino acids. Germline V gives CDR1 MGHDK, CDR2 SYGVNS. CDR3 region: CASSEAGSLRGYTF. In DNA form, the CDR3 reads TGTGCCAGCAGTGAAGCCGGGTCTCTTCGGGGCTACACCTTC.